This T cell receptor beta chain was documented in a study of T cells in Graves' hyperthyroidism and ophthalmopathy. Amplified TCR beta CDR3 regions derived from RNA transcripts. RT-PCR in the first round (using the HTBI primer set) targeted the TCR CDR3. TCRdb ran MiXCR on the multiplex PCR reads and lists one entry per CDR3 protein. The data contain 500,000 to 600,000 distinct CDR3 sequences, just over 45% of them singletons. Study-level findings and limits: Most thyroid-expanded clonotypes above 0.001 were also found in blood.

Trimming removed 0 bases from V and 1 base from J, with 10 bases in between. This CDR3 comprises 15 residues. Germline CDR1 and CDR2: SGDLS and YYNGEE. Those with hyperthyroidism were 18 to 65 years old, newly diagnosed, and ill for under 2 months. This clonotype was detected ten times or more. The antigen remains unidentified. Sample: peripheral blood or thyroid tissue (not recorded which). V is TRBV9 and J is TRBJ2-5; a weak D match, TRBD2 (5 bases). This receptor was obtained from a woman aged 18 to 35 with Graves' hyperthyroidism. The CDR3 reads CASSVDQAGQETQYF. The CDR3 region has the DNA TGTGCCAGCAGCGTAGACCAGGCGGGCCAAGAGACCCAGTACTTC. Based on the CDR3 plus reference TRBV9 and TRBJ2-5, the full variable domain is DSGVTQTPKHLITATGQRVTLRCSPRSGDLSVYWYQQSLDQGLQFLIQYYNGEERAKGNILERFSAQQFPDLHSELNLSSLELGDSALYFCASSVDQAGQETQYFGPGTRLLVL.